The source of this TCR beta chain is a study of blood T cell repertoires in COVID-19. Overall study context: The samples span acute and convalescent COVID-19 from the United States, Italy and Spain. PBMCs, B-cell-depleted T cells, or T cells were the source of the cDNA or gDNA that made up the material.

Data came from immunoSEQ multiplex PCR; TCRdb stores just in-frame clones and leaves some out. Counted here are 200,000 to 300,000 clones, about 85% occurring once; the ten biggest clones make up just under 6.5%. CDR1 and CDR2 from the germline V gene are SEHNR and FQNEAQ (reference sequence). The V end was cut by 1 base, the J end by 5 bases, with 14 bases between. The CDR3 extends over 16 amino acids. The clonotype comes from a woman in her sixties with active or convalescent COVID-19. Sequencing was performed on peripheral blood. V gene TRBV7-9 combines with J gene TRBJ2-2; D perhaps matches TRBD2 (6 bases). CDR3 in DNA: TGTGCCAGCAGCTTAGTGGGCGGGGCGAGGACCGGGGAGCTGTTTTTT. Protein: CASSLVGGARTGELFF.